The clone carrying this T cell receptor beta chain has a count of ten or more. What it binds is unknown. The data were obtained in a study of Graves' ophthalmopathy and Graves' hyperthyroidism. Findings and limits, study-wide: Blood shared most expanded thyroid clonotypes above 0.001 frequency.

Ophthalmopathy in the donors was of moderate-to-severe activity, with CAS ≥3, NOSPECS ≥4 and duration under 3 months. Uncontrolled infections, pregnancy, lactation or other autoimmune diseases led to patient exclusion. PBMCs stemmed from 9 to 10 ml of fresh peripheral blood. V lost 0 bases and J lost 7, with 9 bases in between. Looked up from germline, CDR1 is SQVTM and CDR2 is ANQGSEA. This CDR3 is built from 13 residues. The TCR beta CDR3 regions underwent amplification from RNA transcripts. RT-PCR in the first round used HTBI primers; a second-round multiplex PCR followed. From the multiplex PCR reads, TCRdb called clonotypes with MiXCR, one entry per CDR3 protein. The data contain hundreds of thousands of distinct CDR3 sequences, roughly a fifth of them singletons.

The chain employs TRBV29-1 and TRBJ2-2; D is unresolved. This TCR was recovered from a woman in her 50s with Graves' ophthalmopathy. Sequences were obtained from peripheral blood. CDR3 loop: CSVEDRNGGELFF. CDR3 nucleotides: TGCAGCGTTGAAGATAGGAATGGCGGGGAGCTGTTTTTT.